The next 20 T cell receptor beta chains were all read from a single sample in a study of cytomegalovirus exposure and HLA in healthy donors (dated by TCRdb to between 2016 and 2019). The library was generated by the immunoSEQ multiplex PCR assay. A mixture of 60 forward primers for TCR Vbeta segments and 13 reverse primers for TCR Jbeta segments was used in the multiplex PCR. TCRdb obtained this table from immuneACCESS and retained in-frame rearrangements with V and J assigned. These tables miss some clones; where compared with another copy, unresolved V genes account for less than half of the shortfall, and the remainder is unexplained. The record for this sample contains approximately 200,000 clones. The ten largest clonotypes hold approximately 0.74% of the sample. Input material: PBMCs. These receptors originate from a boy between 10 and 17 years old in good health and CMV-seronegative.

Of note for this clone: Sequence at one end of the junction differs from germline and may be a read error. The CDR3 bases are TGCAGCGTTGAAGAACAGGGCCTCTCCTACGAGCAGTGCTTC. This gives the protein CSVEEQGLSYEQCF. This chain links TRBV29-1 with TRBJ2-7; D may be TRBD1 (6 bases). The germline CDR1 and CDR2 sequences are SQVTM and ANQGSEA. The length of the CDR3 is 14 residues.

This rearrangement joins TRBV25-1 to TRBJ1-3; D not resolved. Trimming took off 3 bases at V and 5 bases at J, with 8 bases between the two ends. Germline V gene sequence: CDR1 MGHDK, CDR2 SYGVNS. The CDR3 spans 13 residues. CDR3 nucleotide sequence: TGTGCCAGCAGTGATAGTAGTCGAAACACCATATATTTT. This gives the protein CASSDSSRNTIYF.

This chain uses TRBV13 with TRBJ1-1; D not resolved. The germline V and J ends were trimmed by 2 bases and 12 bases, with 10 bases remaining between them. Per germline, CDR1 PRHDT and CDR2 FYEKMQ (reference sequence). The CDR3 runs 11 residues. The CDR3 loop is CASSLLMETFF. The DNA for the CDR3 is TGTGCCAGCAGCTTACTGATGGAGACTTTCTTT. The full variable domain, its missing parts supplied by reference TRBV13 and TRBJ1-1, is AAGVIQSPRHLIKEKRETATLKCYPIPRHDTVYWYQQGPGQDPQFLISFYEKMQSDKGSIPDRFSAQQFSDYHSELNMSSLELGDSALYFCASSLLMETFFGQGTRLTVV.

The V gene is TRBV6-1, the J gene TRBJ1-2; D is undetermined. The V end was cut by 0 bases, the J end by 8 bases, with 13 bases between. The CDR3 consists of 14 residues. Germline lookup yields CDR1 MNHNS and CDR2 SASEGT. The CDR3 sequence is CASSEAFLSGGYTF. As DNA, the CDR3 is TGTGCCAGCAGTGAAGCATTTTTGTCAGGAGGCTACACCTTC.

The chain combines TRBV27 with TRBJ2-7; tentatively, D is TRBD2 (6 bases). V lost 5 bases, J lost 0 bases, and 11 bases lay in between. In germline, CDR1 is MNHEY, CDR2 SMNVEV (reference sequence). CDR3 length equals 14 residues. CDR3 amino acids: CASSNGGPSYEQYF. The CDR3, as DNA: TGTGCCAGCAGTAACGGGGGACCCTCCTACGAGCAGTACTTC.

V usage is TRBV30 and J usage is TRBJ2-1; D may be TRBD2 (6 bases). Trimming left V 5 bases short and J 0 bases short, with 14 bases between. Germline V gives CDR1 GTSNPN, CDR2 SVGIG (reference sequence). This CDR3 has 15 amino acids. CDR3 in amino acids: CAWGRTGSSYNEQFF. The CDR3 region has the DNA TGTGCCTGGGGGAGGACTGGGAGCTCCTACAATGAGCAGTTCTTC. Looking up the rest from reference TRBV30 and TRBJ2-1 gives the full variable domain: SQTIHQWPATLVQPVGSPLSLECTVEGTSNPNLYWYRQAAGRGLQLLFYSVGIGQISSEVPQNLSASRPQDRQFILSSKKLLLSDSGFYLCAWGRTGSSYNEQFFGPGTRLTVL.

The chain employs TRBV6-4 and TRBJ2-2, with a tentative D call TRBD1 (5 bases). Germline CDR1 and CDR2: MRHNA and SNTAGT. This CDR3 is built from 14 residues. V lost 4 bases to trimming and J lost 6 bases, with 12 bases between them. CDR3 in DNA: TGTGCCAGCAGTGTCTCTGGGGCCCCCGGGGAGCTGTTTTTT. Encoded protein: CASSVSGAPGELFF.

CDR3 sequence (DNA): TGTGCCAGCAGTTGGGACAGTTATCGGCCCCAGCATTTT. Translated: CASSWDSYRPQHF. The V gene is TRBV6-5, the J gene TRBJ1-5, with 7 bases aligning to TRBD1. Trimming at V came to 4 bases and at J to 9 bases, leaving 6 bases not matched to a gene. Germline CDR1 is MNHEY and CDR2 is SVGAGI. This CDR3 has 13 residues.

V gene TRBV27 combines with J gene TRBJ1-1, with D possibly TRBD1 on 6 matching bases. Germline loops: CDR1 MNHEY, CDR2 SMNVEV (reference sequence). Trimming left V 3 bases short and J 0 bases short, with 17 bases between. CDR3 length equals 17 residues. CDR3 region: CASSFSRAGALNTEAFF. The CDR3, as DNA: TGTGCCAGCAGTTTCAGTAGGGCAGGGGCTTTGAACACTGAAGCTTTCTTT.

The chain couples TRBV7-2 to TRBJ2-1; tentatively, D is TRBD1 (6 bases). CDR1 is SGHTA, CDR2 FQGNSA, per germline. The ends were cut back, 4 bases at V and 4 bases at J, with 11 bases in the middle. CDR3 length: 14 residues. The DNA for the CDR3 is TGTGCCAGCAGCTGGGACATTCGTTACAATGAGCAGTTCTTC. The encoded protein is CASSWDIRYNEQFF.

The chain carries TRBV15 and TRBJ2-1, with 8 nucleotides matching TRBD1. The CDR3 covers 14 residues. Germline V lookup: CDR1 LNHNV, CDR2 YYDKDF (reference sequence). V was clipped by 5 bases and J by 5 bases; unmatched bases: 5. CDR3 sequence reads: CATSRNRGDNEQFF. As DNA, the CDR3 is TGTGCCACCAGCCGGAACAGGGGGGACAATGAGCAGTTCTTC.

The rearrangement links TRBV5-6 to TRBJ2-7; TRBD1 matches at 8 bases. The CDR3 sequence is 15 residues long. Losses at the gene ends were 2 bases for V and 4 bases for J; bases not matched to a gene: 8. Germline V gene lookup returns CDR1 SGHDT and CDR2 YYEEEE. The CDR3 reads CASSFTDRVGYEQYF. The CDR3 DNA reads TGTGCCAGCAGCTTCACGGACAGGGTGGGTTACGAGCAGTACTTC. Complete variable domain (other parts from reference TRBV5-6 and TRBJ2-7): DAGVTQSPTHLIKTRGQQVTLRCSPKSGHDTVSWYQQALGQGPQFIFQYYEEEERQRGNFPDRFSGHQFPNYSSELNVNALLLGDSALYLCASSFTDRVGYEQYFGPGTRLTVT.

This chain links TRBV2 with TRBJ2-5, with D hard to call. V was pared by 5 bases and J by 5 bases, with 12 bases between. In germline, CDR1 is SNHLY, CDR2 FYNNEI. The CDR3 is 13 residues long. The CDR3 coding sequence is TGTGCCAGCAGTCAACAGCTTGTGGAGACCCAGTACTTC. Translating it yields CASSQQLVETQYF.

CDR3 nucleotide sequence: TGCGCCAGCAGCTTGACTGCGAGCTCCTACAATGAGCAGTTCTTC. It translates to CASSLTASSYNEQFF. The rearrangement links TRBV5-1 to TRBJ2-1; the D is unclear. V was clipped by 1 base and J by 0 bases, with 8 bases between them. The length of the CDR3 is 15 residues. The V gene's germline CDR1 is SGHRS and CDR2 YFSETQ.

Worth noting for this clone: Other DNA sequences of this sample code for an identical CDR3. This chain joins TRBV7-2 and TRBJ2-3; 11 nucleotides match TRBD2. The CDR3 is 16 amino acids. The V segment lost 5 bases and the J segment 2 bases; nucleotides outside the gene matches: 6. Germline CDR1 SGHTA, CDR2 FQGNSA. CDR3 DNA sequence: TGTGCCAGCAGCCCCAGACTAGCGGGGCACACAGATACGCAGTATTTT. Translated, it gives CASSPRLAGHTDTQYF.

Of note for this clone: Other DNA sequences from this sample encode an identical CDR3 as well. The genes are TRBV4-1 and TRBJ1-1; TRBD1 agrees at 7 bases. The trim removed 8 bases at V and 4 bases at J, leaving 10 bases unmatched. The CDR3 runs to 14 residues. The germline CDR1 and CDR2 sequences are MGHRA and YSYEKL. CDR3 amino acids: CASADHRGGTEAFF. The CDR3 DNA is TGCGCCAGCGCAGACCACAGGGGTGGCACTGAAGCTTTCTTT.

The chain recombines TRBV13 with TRBJ2-5; D is perhaps TRBD1 (7 bases). Looked up from germline, CDR1 is PRHDT and CDR2 is FYEKMQ (reference sequence). V dropped 5 bases and J dropped 4 bases, with 20 bases sitting between them. The CDR3 sequence is 16 residues long. In DNA, the CDR3 is TGTGCCAGCAGCAAACAGGGGAGGTTGTTATCAGAGACCCAGTACTTC. Translation: CASSKQGRLLSETQYF.

This chain joins TRBV2 and TRBJ2-5; D remains ambiguous. This CDR3 is built from 14 residues. Germline values: CDR1 SNHLY, CDR2 FYNNEI. With 3 bases removed from V and 2 bases from J, the gap between germline ends came to 10 bases. Here the CDR3 reads CASSDAGVQETQYF. In nucleotides, the CDR3 is TGTGCCAGCAGTGATGCCGGAGTTCAAGAGACCCAGTACTTC.

This chain uses TRBV9 with TRBJ2-1; 7 positions agree with TRBD1. The trim removed 0 bases at V and 7 bases at J, leaving 7 bases unmatched. CDR3 length: 15 residues. The germline V gene encodes CDR1 SGDLS and CDR2 YYNGEE. CDR3 amino acids: CASSVDRGPGNEQFF. The CDR3 bases are TGTGCCAGCAGCGTAGATAGGGGGCCGGGAAATGAGCAGTTCTTC.

The chain joins TRBV2 to TRBJ1-1; D remains unclear. V lost 8 bases and J lost 1, with 5 bases in between. The CDR3 covers 11 residues. The germline CDR1 and CDR2 sequences are SNHLY and FYNNEI. Here the CDR3 reads CASLRNTEAFF. The CDR3 nucleotides read TGTGCCAGCCTCAGGAACACTGAAGCTTTCTTT.